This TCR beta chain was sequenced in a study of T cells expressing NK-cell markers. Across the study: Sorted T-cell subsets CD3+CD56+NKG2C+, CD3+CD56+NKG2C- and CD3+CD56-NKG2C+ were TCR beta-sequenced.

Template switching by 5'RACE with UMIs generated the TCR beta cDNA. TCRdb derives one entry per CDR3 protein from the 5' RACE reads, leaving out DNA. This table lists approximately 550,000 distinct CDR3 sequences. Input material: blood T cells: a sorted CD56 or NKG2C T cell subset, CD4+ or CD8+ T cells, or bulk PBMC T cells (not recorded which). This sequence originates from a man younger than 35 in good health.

The CDR3 here is CASSVLAGGPEDTQYF. The chain joins TRBV6-1 to TRBJ2-3; TCRdb reports TRBD2, a call that lacks DNA to check it against. Germline CDR1 reads MNHNS; CDR2 reads SASEGT. This CDR3 has 16 amino acids.